This passage covers 27 T cell receptor beta chains from one sample sequenced in a study of cytomegalovirus exposure and HLA in healthy donors. The primer mix had 60 Vbeta and 13 Jbeta primers. The data were produced by immunoSEQ multiplex PCR, yet TCRdb's version contains in-frame clones alone and is incomplete. The sample has 100,000 or so clones, roughly 70% seen once; the top ten hold under 13%. Material: PBMCs. Receptors were obtained from a man in his forties or fifties in good health and CMV-seropositive.

This chain uses TRBV27 with TRBJ1-5, with a possible D match to TRBD1 (5 bases). The CDR3 consists of 17 residues. The V gene lost 4 bases and the J gene lost 0 bases, with 16 bases spanning the gap. Germline V gene lookup returns CDR1 MNHEY and CDR2 SMNVEV (reference sequence). CDR3 loop: CASSSLLTGYSNQPQHF. The CDR3 nucleotides are TGTGCCAGCAGTTCCCTACTTACAGGATATAGCAATCAGCCCCAGCATTTT.

The chain couples TRBV29-1 to TRBJ1-2, with D possibly TRBD1 on 6 matching bases. Germline CDR1 is SQVTM and CDR2 is ANQGSEA. The CDR3 is 12 amino acids. The V end lost 4 bases, the J end lost 3 bases, and 9 bases lay between the germline ends. CDR3 loop: CSVGSGDYGYTF. In DNA form, the CDR3 reads TGCAGCGTTGGTTCAGGGGACTATGGCTACACCTTC.

The V and J genes are TRBV27 and TRBJ2-2; TRBD2 matches 12 bases. This CDR3 has 16 amino acids. V trimming: 4 bases; J trimming: 6 bases; junction bases outside the gene matches: 6. Looked up from germline, CDR1 is MNHEY and CDR2 is SMNVEV (reference sequence). The CDR3 DNA follows: TGTGCCAGCAGTTACCGGACTAGCGGGGCACCCGGGGAGCTGTTTTTT. Its translation is CASSYRTSGAPGELFF.

This clone showed up just once. This chain uses TRBV6-5 with TRBJ2-1, with D tentatively TRBD1 (6 bases). The germline V gene has CDR1 MNHEY and CDR2 SVGAGI. Deletions cut 2 bases from V and 7 bases from J, with 12 bases between. The CDR3 runs 14 residues. The CDR3 DNA sequence: TGTGCCAGCAGTTACAGGGCAGGGGTTAATGAGCAGTTCTTC. Translating gives CASSYRAGVNEQFF.

The genes are TRBV7-3 and TRBJ2-7; 7 bases agree with TRBD2. The CDR3 spans 16 residues. Germline lookup yields CDR1 SGHTA and CDR2 FQGTGA. J was trimmed by 2 bases and V by 4 bases; bases with no gene match: 11. The CDR3 protein is CASSSHAGVSTYEQYF. CDR3 in DNA: TGTGCCAGCAGCTCCCACGCGGGAGTAAGTACCTACGAGCAGTACTTC.

The J gene is TRBJ2-1, the V gene TRBV18; possible D gene TRBD2, 6 bases. V lost 6 bases and J lost 5, with 20 bases in between. The CDR3 has 16 amino acids. CDR1 and CDR2 from the germline V gene are KGHSH and LQKENI. The CDR3: CASSNTERVKDNEQFF. The CDR3 DNA follows: TGTGCCAGCTCTAATACCGAGCGGGTAAAGGACAATGAGCAGTTCTTC.

This clone turned up a few times. The chain is built from TRBV5-1 and TRBJ2-5; TRBD2 matches 9 bases. Losses at the gene ends were 7 bases for V and 3 bases for J; bases not matched to a gene: 10. From germline, CDR1 is SGHRS and CDR2 YFSETQ. The CDR3 contains 15 residues. CDR3 protein: CASRQTGLAEETQYF. The CDR3 DNA reads as TGCGCCAGCCGACAGACGGGACTAGCCGAAGAGACCCAGTACTTC.

V and J are TRBV5-6 and TRBJ1-3; 8 bases align to TRBD1. The V and J ends lost 6 bases and 6 bases, in that order; junction bases with no gene match: 11. Germline V gene lookup returns CDR1 SGHDT and CDR2 YYEEEE. This CDR3 is 15 amino acids long. CDR3 sequence reads: CASTKLDREINTIYF. In DNA form, the CDR3 reads TGTGCCAGCACCAAGTTGGACAGGGAGATAAACACCATATATTTT. Looking up the rest from reference TRBV5-6 and TRBJ1-3 gives the full variable domain: DAGVTQSPTHLIKTRGQQVTLRCSPKSGHDTVSWYQQALGQGPQFIFQYYEEEERQRGNFPDRFSGHQFPNYSSELNVNALLLGDSALYLCASTKLDREINTIYFGEGSWLTVV.

The chain has TRBV6-5 and TRBJ2-2, with D tentatively TRBD1 (6 bases). CDR3 length: 14 amino acids. Germline V gene data show CDR1 as MNHEY and CDR2 as SVGAGI. Trimming removed 5 bases from V and 6 bases from J, with 13 bases in between. The CDR3 DNA reads TGTGCCAGCAGTGCAAACAGGGTGCCCGGGGAGCTGTTTTTT. Encoded protein: CASSANRVPGELFF.

The rearrangement links TRBV5-1 to TRBJ1-3; no clear D gene. Germline-derived CDR1 and CDR2 are SGHRS and YFSETQ. The CDR3 consists of 15 residues. Between the trimmed V and J ends, which lost 0 bases and 0 bases, there was a span of 7 bases. The CDR3 reads CASSLESVSGNTIYF. CDR3 coding DNA: TGCGCCAGCAGCTTGGAGTCAGTCTCTGGAAACACCATATATTTT.

This clone showed up just a few times. The chain is built from TRBV6-5 and TRBJ2-5; no definite D call. Germline V gives CDR1 MNHEY, CDR2 SVGAGI. This CDR3 has 13 residues. The ends were cut back, 2 bases at V and 5 bases at J, with 9 bases in the middle. CDR3 sequence reads: CASSYIRSETQYF. DNA of the CDR3: TGTGCCAGCAGTTACATCAGGTCGGAGACCCAGTACTTC.

This rearrangement joins TRBV6-1 to TRBJ2-5; D not certain. The ends were cut back, 1 base at V and 3 bases at J, with 9 bases in the middle. The CDR3 runs to 14 residues. Germline values: CDR1 MNHNS, CDR2 SASEGT. DNA of the CDR3: TGTGCCAGCAGTGAAGTGGGCAGCAAAGAGACCCAGTACTTC. Translation: CASSEVGSKETQYF.

The table lists this clone with a few counts. The V call is TRBV6-5, the J call TRBJ2-1; D uncertain. Germline lookup yields CDR1 MNHEY and CDR2 SVGAGI. The CDR3 runs 15 residues. The V and J ends lost 2 bases and 1 base respectively, with 9 bases between them. CDR3 sequence (DNA): TGTGCCAGCAGTTACCTGTCGCTATCCTACAATGAGCAGTTCTTC. Encoded protein: CASSYLSLSYNEQFF.

This chain links TRBV18 with TRBJ1-4, with 10 nucleotides matching TRBD1. Germline values: CDR1 KGHSH, CDR2 LQKENI. The CDR3 sequence is 15 residues long. V gave up 6 bases and J gave up 6 bases; unmatched junction bases: 7. The CDR3 region is CASSQGTGADEKLFF. CDR3 nucleotides: TGTGCCAGCTCCCAAGGGACAGGGGCGGATGAAAAACTGTTTTTT.

A single count supports this clone. The chain couples TRBV15 to TRBJ2-1, with 10 nucleotides matching TRBD2. V was pared by 2 bases and J by 7 bases, with 11 bases of the junction left unmatched. The CDR3 extends over 17 amino acids. Germline CDR1 and CDR2: LNHNV and YYDKDF (reference sequence). CDR3 bases: TGTGCCACCAGCAGACGGGGGGGACTAGCGAGAGGGAATGAGCAGTTCTTC. Its protein product is CATSRRGGLARGNEQFF.

This clone has just a few counts. This chain uses TRBV7-9 with TRBJ1-4; tentative D call: TRBD1 (5 bases). With 6 bases removed from V and 12 bases from J, the gap between germline ends came to 35 bases. The V gene's germline CDR1 is SEHNR and CDR2 FQNEAQ (reference sequence). The length of the CDR3 is 19 residues. CDR3 residues: CASSFHLLPQRRGTDELFF. The CDR3 DNA reads TGTGCCAGCAGTTTCCATCTCCTTCCACAGAGAAGGGGCACGGATGAACTGTTTTTT.

This clone was seen a handful of times. The chain recombines TRBV2 with TRBJ2-3; D remains ambiguous. The CDR3 has 11 amino acids. Germline V CDR1 and CDR2: SNHLY, FYNNEI. Deletions cut 8 bases from V and 2 bases from J, with 5 bases between. The CDR3, as DNA: TGTGCCAGCTTAGACACAGATACGCAGTATTTT. Translation gives CASLDTDTQYF.

This clone came up once. The chain uses TRBV9 and TRBJ2-3; the match to TRBD2 covers 8 bases. With V trimmed by 0 bases and J by 3 bases, 0 bases remained unmatched. From germline, CDR1 is SGDLS and CDR2 YYNGEE. This CDR3 contains 14 residues. The CDR3 reads CASSVVAGTDTQYF. The CDR3 DNA follows: TGTGCCAGCAGCGTAGTAGCGGGAACAGATACGCAGTATTTT. Filled out from reference TRBV9 and TRBJ2-3, the complete variable domain reads DSGVTQTPKHLITATGQRVTLRCSPRSGDLSVYWYQQSLDQGLQFLIQYYNGEERAKGNILERFSAQQFPDLHSELNLSSLELGDSALYFCASSVVAGTDTQYFGPGTRLTVL.

This chain links TRBV30 with TRBJ2-1; tentative D call: TRBD2 (6 bases). CDR1 is GTSNPN, CDR2 SVGIG, per germline (reference sequence). The CDR3 totals 15 residues. The V end was cut by 2 bases, the J end by 5 bases, with 16 bases between. DNA of the CDR3: TGTGCCTGGAGTATCCTAGCGATATACGACAATGAGCAGTTCTTC. This gives the protein CAWSILAIYDNEQFF.

This chain connects TRBV29-1 to TRBJ2-1; D possibly corresponds to TRBD2 (5 bases). Germline CDR1 SQVTM, CDR2 ANQGSEA. The CDR3 spans 12 residues. CDR3 amino acids: CMTREGANEQFF. CDR3 in DNA: TGCATGACCCGTGAGGGAGCCAATGAGCAGTTCTTC.

This chain links TRBV4-2 with TRBJ2-7, with 8 positions matching TRBD1. V lost 2 bases to trimming and J lost 7 bases; unmatched junction nucleotides: 10. This CDR3 comprises 15 residues. Germline lookup yields CDR1 LGHNA and CDR2 YNFKEQ. The CDR3 protein is CASSQSGTGSREQYF. CDR3 nucleotides: TGTGCCAGCAGCCAATCGGGGACAGGCTCAAGGGAGCAGTACTTC.

The chain is built from TRBV30 and TRBJ2-3; 8 bases agree with TRBD2. The CDR3 is made up of 14 amino acids. Germline-derived CDR1 and CDR2 are GTSNPN and SVGIG (reference sequence). V lost 2 bases and J lost 4; bases outside the gene matches: 5. The CDR3, as DNA: TGTGCCTGGAGTAGGACGGGAGGGCCAGATACGCAGTATTTT. This gives the protein CAWSRTGGPDTQYF. The full variable domain, completed using reference TRBV30 and TRBJ2-3, is SQTIHQWPATLVQPVGSPLSLECTVEGTSNPNLYWYRQAAGRGLQLLFYSVGIGQISSEVPQNLSASRPQDRQFILSSKKLLLSDSGFYLCAWSRTGGPDTQYFGPGTRLTVL.

A few counts support this clone. This rearrangement joins TRBV5-4 to TRBJ1-1, with 8 bases matching TRBD1. J lost 5 bases, V lost 1 base, and 4 bases had no gene match. Germline V gene lookup returns CDR1 SGHNT and CDR2 YYREEE (reference sequence). The CDR3 loop spans 14 amino acids. The CDR3 here is CASSLQGARTEAFF. The CDR3 DNA reads as TGTGCCAGCAGCTTGCAGGGGGCTCGGACTGAAGCTTTCTTT. Using reference TRBV5-4 and TRBJ1-1 for the parts outside the CDR3, the full variable domain is ETGVTQSPTHLIKTRGQQVTLRCSSQSGHNTVSWYQQALGQGPQFIFQYYREEENGRGNFPPRFSGLQFPNYSSELNVNALELDDSALYLCASSLQGARTEAFFGQGTRLTVV.

This sequence joins TRBV20-1 and TRBJ2-7, with D tentatively TRBD2 (5 bases). The germline gives CDR1 DFQATT, CDR2 SNEGSKA (reference sequence). This CDR3 region has 11 residues. The V end was cut by 3 bases, the J end by 6 bases, with 9 bases between. The CDR3 DNA reads TGCAGTGCTAGGACTAACGGCGAGCAGTACTTC. Amino acids: CSARTNGEQYF.

V and J are TRBV30 and TRBJ2-5; the D is unclear. Trimming removed 5 bases at V and 2 bases at J, with 6 bases between. From germline, CDR1 is GTSNPN and CDR2 SVGIG (reference sequence). The CDR3 consists of 11 residues. The CDR3 spells CAWQMQETQYF. CDR3 in DNA: TGTGCCTGGCAAATGCAAGAGACCCAGTACTTC.

This chain connects TRBV19 to TRBJ2-3, with a weak D call TRBD1 (5 bases). Trimming removed 2 bases from V and 2 bases from J, with 11 bases in between. Germline V gives CDR1 LNHDA, CDR2 SQIVND (reference sequence). This CDR3 region has 15 residues. The CDR3 region is CASSISREPTDTQYF. DNA of the CDR3: TGTGCCAGTAGTATAAGCAGGGAACCCACAGATACGCAGTATTTT.

The chain recombines TRBV6-5 with TRBJ2-1; 11 bases fit TRBD2. Germline V gene lookup returns CDR1 MNHEY and CDR2 SVGAGI. V was clipped by 8 bases and J by 2 bases; unmatched bases: 5. This CDR3 comprises 15 residues. The CDR3 nucleotides are TGTGCCAGCTCCGGGACTAGCGGCCCCTACAATGAGCAGTTCTTC. Translating it yields CASSGTSGPYNEQFF.